Following are 8 T cell receptor beta chains from one sample sequenced in a study of blood T cell repertoires in COVID-19. Assay: immunoSEQ multiplex PCR; the TCRdb copy retains only in-frame clones and omits some. The sample lists 70,000 to 90,000 clones, more than 85% seen once, with approximately 8.1% in the top ten. Sequencing was performed on peripheral blood. Receptors were obtained from a man older than 75 with active or convalescent COVID-19.

The genes are TRBV27 and TRBJ2-3, with 10 bases aligning to TRBD2. The junction had 7 bases not matched to a gene; V was cut back by 8 bases and J by 8 bases. The CDR3 has 13 amino acids. From germline, CDR1 is MNHEY and CDR2 SMNVEV (reference sequence). The chain's CDR3 is CASVASGRATQYF. CDR3 nucleotides: TGTGCCAGCGTGGCTAGCGGGAGAGCTACGCAGTATTTT.

V usage is TRBV19 and J usage is TRBJ2-6; D call uncertain. V lost 4 bases to trimming and J lost 4 bases, with 8 bases between them. CDR1 and CDR2 (germline): LNHDA, SQIVND (reference sequence). This CDR3 comprises 14 residues. In DNA, the CDR3 is TGTGCCAGTAGTAGGCAGTCCGGGGCCAACGTCCTGACTTTC. Protein: CASSRQSGANVLTF.

The rearrangement joins TRBV3-1 (or the pseudogene TRBV3-2) to TRBJ1-5; no clear D gene. CDR3 length equals 15 residues. Between the trimmed V and J ends, which lost 1 base and 2 bases, there was a span of 9 bases. Germline loops: CDR1 LGHDT, CDR2 YNNKEL (reference sequence). DNA of the CDR3: TGTGCCAGCAGCCAAGGAGTTGTCGGCAATCAGCCCCAGCATTTT. Translated: CASSQGVVGNQPQHF.

The J gene is TRBJ2-7, the V gene TRBV3-1 (or the pseudogene TRBV3-2); D might be TRBD1 (6 bases). The CDR3 consists of 15 residues. Trimming pared 4 bases from V and 3 bases from J, leaving 16 bases between. Germline V gene sequence: CDR1 LGHDT, CDR2 YNNKEL (reference sequence). The CDR3 here is CASSPTVSRGYEQYV. The CDR3 bases are TGTGCCAGCAGCCCCACGGTCAGCAGGGGCTACGAGCAGTACGTC.

For the CDR3, the DNA is TGTGCCAGCAGTTACTCGGCGGTATCCCCCCAGCATTTT. Translating it yields CASSYSAVSPQHF. The V call is TRBV6-2 or TRBV6-3, the J call TRBJ1-5; no clear D. This CDR3 has 13 residues. Germline V CDR1 and CDR2: MNHEY, SVGEGT. V was shortened by 0 bases and J by 10 bases, with 10 bases between the two germline ends.

V and J are TRBV5-5 and TRBJ2-1, with TRBD2 matching 8 bases. J gave up 7 bases and V 4 bases, and 13 bases lay outside the gene matches. In germline, CDR1 is SGHKS, CDR2 YYEKEE (reference sequence). The CDR3 runs 16 residues. CDR3 coding DNA: TGTGCCAGCAGCCCGGGACTAGGGGCTACACGGAATGAGCAGTTCTTC. Amino acid sequence: CASSPGLGATRNEQFF.

This clone has a single count. The chain has TRBV11-2 and TRBJ2-2; 9 bases match TRBD1. The CDR3 loop spans 17 amino acids. CDR1 is SGHAT, CDR2 FQNNGV, per germline. Trimming at V came to 6 bases and at J to 1 base, leaving 9 bases not matched to a gene. Here the CDR3 DNA reads TGTGCCAGCAGAGCGGGACAGGGTTCGCGGAACACCGGGGAGCTGTTTTTT. This translates into CASRAGQGSRNTGELFF.

This chain links TRBV28 with TRBJ1-2; possibly TRBD1 for D (5 bases). V dropped 2 bases and J dropped 2 bases, with 9 bases sitting between them. Germline CDR1 is MDHEN and CDR2 is SYDVKM. The CDR3 runs 14 residues. The CDR3 region has the DNA TGTGCCAGCAGTTTAGGCCAGGGAAACTATGGCTACACCTTC. Translation: CASSLGQGNYGYTF.